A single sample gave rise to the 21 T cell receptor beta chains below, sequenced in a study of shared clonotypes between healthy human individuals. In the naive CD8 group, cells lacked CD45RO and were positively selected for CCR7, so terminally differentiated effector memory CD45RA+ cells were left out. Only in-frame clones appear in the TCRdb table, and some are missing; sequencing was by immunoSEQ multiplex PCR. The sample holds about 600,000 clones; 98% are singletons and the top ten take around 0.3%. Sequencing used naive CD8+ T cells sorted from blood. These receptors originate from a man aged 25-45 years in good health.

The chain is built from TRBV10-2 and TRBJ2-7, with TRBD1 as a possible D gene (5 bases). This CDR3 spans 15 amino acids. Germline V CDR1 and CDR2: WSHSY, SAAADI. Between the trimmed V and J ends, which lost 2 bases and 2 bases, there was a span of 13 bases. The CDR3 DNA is TGCGCCAGCAGTGAGAGACTCTTAGGGGCCTACGAGCAGTACTTC. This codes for CASSERLLGAYEQYF.

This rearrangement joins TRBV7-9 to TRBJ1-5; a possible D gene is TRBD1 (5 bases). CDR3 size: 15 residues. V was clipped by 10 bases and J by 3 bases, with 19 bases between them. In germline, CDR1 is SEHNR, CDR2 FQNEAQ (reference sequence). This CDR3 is CATSGTGSDNQPQHF. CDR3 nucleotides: TGTGCCACCTCGGGGACGGGTAGCGACAATCAGCCCCAGCATTTT.

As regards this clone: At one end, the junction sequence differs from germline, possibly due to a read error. As DNA, the CDR3 is TGTGCCAGCAGCGTAGATAATCAGCCCCAGCATTTT. This codes for CASSVDNQPQHF. The chain couples TRBV11-2 to TRBJ1-5; D call uncertain. The CDR3 consists of 12 residues. CDR1 and CDR2 (germline): SGHAT, FQNNGV.

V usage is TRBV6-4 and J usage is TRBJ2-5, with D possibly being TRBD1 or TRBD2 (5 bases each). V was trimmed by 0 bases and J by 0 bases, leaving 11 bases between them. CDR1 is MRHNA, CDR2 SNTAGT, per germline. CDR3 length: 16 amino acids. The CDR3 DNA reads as TGTGCCAGCAGTGACTCGGGGGACGGATACCAAGAGACCCAGTACTTC. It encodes CASSDSGDGYQETQYF.

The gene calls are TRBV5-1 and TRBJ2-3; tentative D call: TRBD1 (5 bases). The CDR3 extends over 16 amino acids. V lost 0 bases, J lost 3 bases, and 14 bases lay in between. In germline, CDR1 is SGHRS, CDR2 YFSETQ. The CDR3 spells CASSLGSRGVTDTQYF. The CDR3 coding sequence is TGCGCCAGCAGCTTGGGCAGTAGGGGTGTAACAGATACGCAGTATTTT.

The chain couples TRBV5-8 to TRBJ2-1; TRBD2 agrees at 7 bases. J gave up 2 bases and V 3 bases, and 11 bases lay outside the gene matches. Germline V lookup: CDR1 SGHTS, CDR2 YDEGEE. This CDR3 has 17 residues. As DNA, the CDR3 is TGTGCCAGCAGCTCGGGCGGGGACCGGGGGGCCTACAATGAGCAGTTCTTC. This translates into CASSSGGDRGAYNEQFF.

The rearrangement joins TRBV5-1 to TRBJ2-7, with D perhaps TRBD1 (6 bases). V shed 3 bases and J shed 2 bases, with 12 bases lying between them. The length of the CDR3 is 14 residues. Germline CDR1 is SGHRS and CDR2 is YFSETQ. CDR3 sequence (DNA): TGCGCCAGCAGCTCCTACGGGACAACCTACGAGCAGTACTTC. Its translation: CASSSYGTTYEQYF.

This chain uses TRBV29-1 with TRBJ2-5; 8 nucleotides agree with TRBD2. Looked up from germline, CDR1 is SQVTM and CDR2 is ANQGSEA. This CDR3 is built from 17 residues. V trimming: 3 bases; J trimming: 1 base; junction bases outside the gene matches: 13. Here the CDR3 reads CSVEREVFPGSQETQYF. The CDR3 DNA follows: TGCAGCGTTGAGCGGGAGGTTTTTCCCGGGTCCCAAGAGACCCAGTACTTC.

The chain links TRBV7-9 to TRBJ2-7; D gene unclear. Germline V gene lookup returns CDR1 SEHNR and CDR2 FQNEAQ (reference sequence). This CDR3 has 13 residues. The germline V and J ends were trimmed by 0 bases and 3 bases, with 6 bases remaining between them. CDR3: CASSLADYYEQYF. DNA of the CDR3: TGTGCCAGCAGCTTAGCCGATTACTACGAGCAGTACTTC.

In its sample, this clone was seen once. The CDR3 nucleotides are TGTGCCAGTACCAGGACGGGAGATAGCAATCAGCCCCAGCATTTT. This encodes CASTRTGDSNQPQHF. The V call is TRBV19, the J call TRBJ1-5; no firm D call. CDR1 and CDR2 (germline): LNHDA, SQIVND (reference sequence). CDR3 length: 15 residues. V shed 7 bases and J shed 0 bases, with 13 bases lying between them.

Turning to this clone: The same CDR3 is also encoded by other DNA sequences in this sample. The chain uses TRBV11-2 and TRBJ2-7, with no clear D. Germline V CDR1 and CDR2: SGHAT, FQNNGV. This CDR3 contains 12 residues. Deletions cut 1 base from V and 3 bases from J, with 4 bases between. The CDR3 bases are TGTGCCAGCAGCTTAGTGGTCTACGAGCAGTACTTC. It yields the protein CASSLVVYEQYF.

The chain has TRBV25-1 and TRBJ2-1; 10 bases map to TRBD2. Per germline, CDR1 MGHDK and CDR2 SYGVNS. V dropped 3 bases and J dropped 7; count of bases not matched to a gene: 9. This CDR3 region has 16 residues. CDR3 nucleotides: TGTGCCAGCAGTGACGACCCTGGGACTAGCGCGAATGAGCAGTTCTTC. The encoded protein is CASSDDPGTSANEQFF.

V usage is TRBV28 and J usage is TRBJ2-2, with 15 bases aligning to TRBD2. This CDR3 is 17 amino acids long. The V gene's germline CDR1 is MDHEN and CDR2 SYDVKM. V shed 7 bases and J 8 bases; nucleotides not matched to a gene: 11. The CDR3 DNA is TGTGCCAGCACCCTGGGACTAGCGGGAGGACCGGCGGGGGAGCTGTTTTTT. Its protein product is CASTLGLAGGPAGELFF. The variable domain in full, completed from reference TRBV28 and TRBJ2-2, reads DVKVTQSSRYLVKRTGEKVFLECVQDMDHENMFWYRQDPGLGLRLIYFSYDVKMKEKGDIPEGYSVSREKKERFSLILESASTNQTSMYLCASTLGLAGGPAGELFFGEGSRLTVL.

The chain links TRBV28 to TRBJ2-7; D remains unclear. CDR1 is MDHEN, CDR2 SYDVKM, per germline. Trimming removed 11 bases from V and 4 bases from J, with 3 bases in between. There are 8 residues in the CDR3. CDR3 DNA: TGTGCCGGATACGAGCAGTACTTC. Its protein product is CAGYEQYF.

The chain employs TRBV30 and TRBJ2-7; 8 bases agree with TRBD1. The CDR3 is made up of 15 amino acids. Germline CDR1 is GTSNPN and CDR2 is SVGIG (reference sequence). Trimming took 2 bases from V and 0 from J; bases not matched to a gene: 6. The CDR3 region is CAWSHDRGSSYEQYF. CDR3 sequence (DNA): TGTGCCTGGAGTCACGACAGGGGAAGCTCCTACGAGCAGTACTTC.

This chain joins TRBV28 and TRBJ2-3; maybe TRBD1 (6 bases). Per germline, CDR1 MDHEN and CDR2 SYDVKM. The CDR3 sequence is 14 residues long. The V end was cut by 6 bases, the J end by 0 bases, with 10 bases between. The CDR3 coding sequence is TGTGCCAGCAGACAACAGGGTAGCACAGATACGCAGTATTTT. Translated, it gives CASRQQGSTDTQYF.

CDR3 DNA: TGTGCCAGCAGCTCCGCCGGACAGGGACGGGAAAAACTGTTTTTT. It is translated as CASSSAGQGREKLFF. V is TRBV5-4 and J is TRBJ1-4; 8 nucleotides match TRBD1. V shed 3 bases and J 8 bases; nucleotides not matched to a gene: 9. Germline CDR1 is SGHNT and CDR2 is YYREEE (reference sequence). This CDR3 comprises 15 residues.

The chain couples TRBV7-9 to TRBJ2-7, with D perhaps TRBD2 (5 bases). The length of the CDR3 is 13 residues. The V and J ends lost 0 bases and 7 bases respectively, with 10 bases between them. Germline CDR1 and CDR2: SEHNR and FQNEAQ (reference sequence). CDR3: CASSLALLGEQYF. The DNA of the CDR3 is TGTGCCAGCAGCTTAGCCCTACTAGGAGAGCAGTACTTC.

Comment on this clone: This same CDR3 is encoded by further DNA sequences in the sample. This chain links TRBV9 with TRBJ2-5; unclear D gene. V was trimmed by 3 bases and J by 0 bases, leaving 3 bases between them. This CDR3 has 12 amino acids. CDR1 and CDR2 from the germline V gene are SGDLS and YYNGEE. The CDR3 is CASSADQETQYF. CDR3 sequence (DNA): TGTGCCAGCAGCGCCGACCAAGAGACCCAGTACTTC. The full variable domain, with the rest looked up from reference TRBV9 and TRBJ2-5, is DSGVTQTPKHLITATGQRVTLRCSPRSGDLSVYWYQQSLDQGLQFLIQYYNGEERAKGNILERFSAQQFPDLHSELNLSSLELGDSALYFCASSADQETQYFGPGTRLLVL.

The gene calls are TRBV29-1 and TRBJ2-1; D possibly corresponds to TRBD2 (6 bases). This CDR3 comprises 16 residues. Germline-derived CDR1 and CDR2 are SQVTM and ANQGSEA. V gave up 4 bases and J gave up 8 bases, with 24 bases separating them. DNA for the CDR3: TGCAGCGTTGGTGCGGGATTTCGTTTGTTGGATGATGAGCAGTTCTTC. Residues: CSVGAGFRLLDDEQFF.

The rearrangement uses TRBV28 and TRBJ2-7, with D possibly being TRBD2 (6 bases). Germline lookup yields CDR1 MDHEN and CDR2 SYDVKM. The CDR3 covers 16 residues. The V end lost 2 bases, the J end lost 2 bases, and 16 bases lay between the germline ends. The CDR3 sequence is CASSLGGVSSPYEQYF. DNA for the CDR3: TGTGCCAGCAGTTTAGGCGGGGTTAGTTCCCCCTACGAGCAGTACTTC.